The 28 T cell receptor beta chains presented below share a single source sample, sequenced in a study of OX40 agonist ivuxolimab in advanced cancers. Clones were sequenced by immunoSEQ multiplex PCR, and TCRdb holds only the in-frame ones, with some missing. Seen here are 68,000 or so clones, roughly 80% observed once, and the top ten hold over 2%. The starting material was CD4+ or CD8+ T cells sorted from blood, obtained in a trial of the OX40 agonist ivuxolimab. The receptors derive from an adult with an advanced solid tumor such as melanoma, head and neck, liver or kidney cancer.

The chain joins TRBV6-1 to TRBJ2-5; 9 bases align to TRBD2. The V gene's germline CDR1 is MNHNS and CDR2 SASEGT. This CDR3 has 16 amino acids. The ends lost 2 bases at V and 1 base at J; junction bases unmatched: 5. DNA for the CDR3: TGTGCCAGCAGTGAAATGAGCGGGAGGCTCCAAGAGACCCAGTACTTC. Encoded protein: CASSEMSGRLQETQYF.

The chain links TRBV15 to TRBJ1-4, with 8 positions matching TRBD1. Per germline, CDR1 LNHNV and CDR2 YYDKDF (reference sequence). The CDR3 extends over 15 amino acids. Germline trimming cut 2 bases from V and 5 bases from J; bases unmatched to any gene: 4. The CDR3 nucleotides read TGTGCCACCAGCAGAACCGGGACAGGAAATGAAAAACTGTTTTTT. As protein: CATSRTGTGNEKLFF. The entire variable domain, with the rest obtained from reference TRBV15 and TRBJ1-4, is as follows: DAMVIQNPRYQVTQFGKPVTLSCSQTLNHNVMYWYQQKSSQAPKLLFHYYDKDFNNEADTPDNFQSRRPNTSFCFLDIRSPGLGDTAMYLCATSRTGTGNEKLFFGSGTQLSVL.

This sequence joins TRBV7-2 and TRBJ2-7; no clear D. V gave up 5 bases and J gave up 2 bases, with 7 bases separating them. CDR1 and CDR2 from the germline V gene are SGHTA and FQGNSA. This CDR3 is 12 amino acids long. In nucleotides, the CDR3 is TGTGCCAGCAGCCTGACGACCTACGAGCAGTACTTC. Its translation is CASSLTTYEQYF.

The rearrangement uses TRBV7-9 and TRBJ1-4; possibly TRBD1 for D (6 bases). This CDR3 is 12 amino acids long. V lost 5 bases and J lost 8, with 9 bases in between. Germline V lookup: CDR1 SEHNR, CDR2 FQNEAQ (reference sequence). The CDR3 loop reads CASSTDREKLFF. For the CDR3, the DNA is TGTGCCAGCAGCACAGACAGGGAAAAACTGTTTTTT.

This chain connects TRBV4-3 to TRBJ2-6; a weak D match, TRBD1 (6 bases). The CDR3 runs 18 residues. Germline V gene data show CDR1 as LGHNA and CDR2 as YSLEER. The V gene lost 1 base and the J gene lost 1 base, with 14 bases spanning the gap. The CDR3 is CASSQGAGAISGANVLTF. CDR3 nucleotides: TGCGCCAGCAGCCAAGGGGCAGGGGCCATTTCTGGGGCCAACGTCCTGACTTTC.

This rearrangement joins TRBV7-8 to TRBJ1-1; D is uncertain. Trimming removed 2 bases from V and 1 base from J, with 11 bases in between. Per the germline V gene, CDR1 is SGHVS and CDR2 is FQNEAQ. The CDR3 loop spans 15 amino acids. CDR3 nucleotide sequence: TGTGCCAGCAGCTTAATGCCAAATGAGAACACTGAAGCTTTCTTT. Its protein product is CASSLMPNENTEAFF.

This clone appeared a few times. The CDR3 region has the DNA TGTGCCAGCTCACCACCGGTCGGCAGGGGTAAGGGCACTGAAGCTTTCTTT. Protein product: CASSPPVGRGKGTEAFF. The gene calls are TRBV18 and TRBJ1-1; possibly TRBD1 for D (6 bases). Germline CDR1 reads KGHSH; CDR2 reads LQKENI. The CDR3 consists of 17 residues. Trimming cost V 0 bases and J 4 bases, with 18 bases left between them.

This sequence joins TRBV10-3 and TRBJ1-5; maybe TRBD1 (5 bases). The CDR3 length is 15 residues. Germline V gene lookup returns CDR1 ENHRY and CDR2 SYGVKD. V dropped 2 bases and J dropped 4 bases, with 12 bases sitting between them. For the CDR3, the DNA is TGTGCCATCAGTGAGAGTGACAGTTCAAATCAGCCCCAGCATTTT. Residues: CAISESDSSNQPQHF.

The chain carries TRBV4-3 and TRBJ1-5; TRBD1 aligns across 9 bases. The CDR3 loop spans 15 amino acids. Germline CDR1 reads LGHNA; CDR2 reads YSLEER. V was clipped by 1 base and J by 7 bases; unmatched bases: 5. Here the CDR3 reads CASSQGQGVGQPQHF. Written as DNA, the CDR3 is TGCGCCAGCAGCCAAGGACAGGGGGTCGGCCAGCCCCAGCATTTT.

The genes are TRBV16 and TRBJ1-2, with 8 bases matching TRBD1. V shed 6 bases and J 6 bases; nucleotides not matched to a gene: 15. This CDR3 is 16 amino acids long. Germline V gene lookup returns CDR1 KGHSY and CDR2 FQNENV. DNA of the CDR3: TGTGCCAGCAGTCCTACAAGGACAGGGAAGAACGATGGCTACACCTTC. Its protein is CASSPTRTGKNDGYTF.

The chain couples TRBV7-9 to TRBJ1-1, with a possible D match to TRBD1 (5 bases). CDR1 and CDR2 from the germline V gene are SEHNR and FQNEAQ (reference sequence). CDR3 length: 15 amino acids. The V and J ends lost 2 bases and 2 bases respectively, with 12 bases between them. CDR3: CASSLLKGANTEAFF. The CDR3 region has the DNA TGTGCCAGCAGCTTATTAAAAGGGGCCAACACTGAAGCTTTCTTT.

The V gene is TRBV7-9, the J gene TRBJ1-1; D is ambiguous. CDR3 length: 12 residues. CDR1 is SEHNR, CDR2 FQNEAQ, per germline (reference sequence). Between the trimmed V and J ends, which lost 2 bases and 3 bases, there was a span of 4 bases. CDR3 nucleotide sequence: TGTGCCAGCAGCTTATCAGACACTGAAGCTTTCTTT. This encodes CASSLSDTEAFF.

This chain links TRBV5-6 with TRBJ2-5; D not resolved. Looked up from germline, CDR1 is SGHDT and CDR2 is YYEEEE. V was shortened by 1 base and J by 2 bases, with 9 bases between the two germline ends. This CDR3 is built from 14 residues. The CDR3 nucleotides are TGTGCCAGCAGCTTGTCCGGGTTACAAGAGACCCAGTACTTC. Its protein product is CASSLSGLQETQYF.

The chain is built from TRBV19 and TRBJ1-3; possible D gene TRBD1, 5 bases. This CDR3 is built from 13 residues. Germline CDR1 is LNHDA and CDR2 is SQIVND (reference sequence). V was clipped by 9 bases and J by 2 bases, with 11 bases between them. CDR3 DNA: TGTGCCAGCGACAGTAGGGCTGGAAACACCATATATTTT. Translated: CASDSRAGNTIYF.

The chain recombines TRBV7-6 with TRBJ2-3, with D maybe TRBD1 (6 bases). CDR3 length equals 16 residues. Trimming shortened V by 5 bases and J by 2 bases, and 17 bases separated the two germline ends. Germline loops: CDR1 SGHVS, CDR2 FNYEAQ. For the CDR3, the DNA is TGTGCCAGCAGCCATCAGGGGTTTGAGTTCACAGATACGCAGTATTTT. As protein: CASSHQGFEFTDTQYF.

A single count supports this clone. The chain couples TRBV5-4 to TRBJ2-3, with D possibly being TRBD1 or TRBD2 (5 bases each). The length of the CDR3 is 15 residues. Trimming removed 7 bases at V and 2 bases at J, with 17 bases between. CDR1 is SGHNT and CDR2 is YYREEE in the germline V gene (reference sequence). CDR3 protein: CASQGGGPNTDTQYF. The CDR3 nucleotides are TGTGCCAGCCAGGGTGGGGGACCAAACACAGATACGCAGTATTTT. Complete variable domain (other parts from reference TRBV5-4 and TRBJ2-3): ETGVTQSPTHLIKTRGQQVTLRCSSQSGHNTVSWYQQALGQGPQFIFQYYREEENGRGNFPPRFSGLQFPNYSSELNVNALELDDSALYLCASQGGGPNTDTQYFGPGTRLTVL.

This clone was seen a handful of times. The rearrangement links TRBV19 to TRBJ2-3; D is ambiguous. V was shortened by 2 bases and J by 1 base, with 4 bases between the two germline ends. The CDR3 contains 13 residues. The germline CDR1 and CDR2 sequences are LNHDA and SQIVND (reference sequence). The DNA of the CDR3 is TGTGCCAGTAGTATAAAGGGCACAGATACGCAGTATTTT. Translated: CASSIKGTDTQYF.

In this sample, this clone turned up once. The chain combines TRBV28 with TRBJ2-4; a weak D match, TRBD2 (5 bases). This CDR3 has 16 amino acids. Germline V gene lookup returns CDR1 MDHEN and CDR2 SYDVKM. V lost 5 bases, J lost 0 bases, and 14 bases lay in between. The CDR3 bases are TGTGCCAGCAGTCCCGGAGGAGACTTAGCCAAAAACATTCAGTACTTC. Translation gives CASSPGGDLAKNIQYF.

The chain is built from TRBV4-3 and TRBJ1-2, with D uncertain. Between the trimmed V and J ends, which lost 1 base and 5 bases, there was a span of 14 bases. The CDR3 runs 15 residues. Germline-derived CDR1 and CDR2 are LGHNA and YSLEER. The CDR3 loop is CASSQVADGGYGYTF. The CDR3 coding sequence is TGCGCCAGCAGCCAAGTAGCAGACGGTGGGTATGGCTACACCTTC.

The V gene is TRBV15, the J gene TRBJ2-1; D is perhaps TRBD1 (5 bases). The CDR3 length is 14 residues. Trimming shortened V by 3 bases and J by 4 bases, and 10 bases separated the two germline ends. Germline CDR1 reads LNHNV; CDR2 reads YYDKDF (reference sequence). Here the CDR3 reads CATSSNRNYNEQFF. DNA of the CDR3: TGTGCCACCAGCAGCAACAGGAATTACAATGAGCAGTTCTTC.

V and J are TRBV10-1 and TRBJ2-1; 9 nucleotides agree with TRBD1. The V and J ends lost 3 bases and 8 bases, in that order; junction bases with no gene match: 8. The CDR3 runs 15 residues. Germline values: CDR1 WNHNN, CDR2 SYGVQD (reference sequence). CDR3 loop: CASSETGQGSYEQFF. CDR3 nucleotide sequence: TGCGCCAGCAGTGAAACGGGACAGGGATCGTATGAGCAGTTCTTC.

The chain has TRBV5-1 and TRBJ2-1, with a tentative D call TRBD1 (6 bases). The CDR3 has 15 residues. V gave up 7 bases and J gave up 3 bases, with 17 bases separating them. Germline V lookup: CDR1 SGHRS, CDR2 YFSETQ. CDR3 residues: CASGSGQSYYNEQFF. The CDR3 coding sequence is TGCGCCAGCGGCTCAGGACAGTCGTACTACAATGAGCAGTTCTTC.

This clone has only one observation. This rearrangement joins TRBV4-3 to TRBJ2-5; 10 bases map to TRBD2. The CDR3 is 16 residues long. Trimming at V came to 0 bases and at J to 2 bases, leaving 3 bases not matched to a gene. Per the germline V gene, CDR1 is LGHNA and CDR2 is YSLEER. The CDR3: CASSQDRTSGQETQYF. In DNA form, the CDR3 reads TGCGCCAGCAGCCAAGATAGGACTAGCGGACAAGAGACCCAGTACTTC.

The V gene is TRBV7-8, the J gene TRBJ2-5; 9 nucleotides match TRBD1. There are 15 residues in the CDR3. The germline CDR1 and CDR2 sequences are SGHVS and FQNEAQ. After removal of 5 bases from V and 5 bases from J, the junction contained 9 bases not matched to a gene. CDR3 sequence (DNA): TGTGCCAGCAGCCACAACAGGGGGCGACGGGAGACCCAGTACTTC. Its protein is CASSHNRGRRETQYF.

The chain uses TRBV5-1 and TRBJ2-1; a weak D match, TRBD2 (5 bases). CDR1 and CDR2 from the germline V gene are SGHRS and YFSETQ. V was clipped by 4 bases and J by 0 bases, with 23 bases between them. This CDR3 is 19 amino acids long. The CDR3, as DNA: TGCGCCAGCAGCCTTGGGTTACTACTAGACCCGAGCTCCTACAATGAGCAGTTCTTC. It codes for CASSLGLLLDPSSYNEQFF.

The chain joins TRBV6-6 to TRBJ1-5; D is undetermined. V was trimmed by 5 bases and J by 6 bases, leaving 14 bases between them. Germline V gene lookup returns CDR1 MNHNY and CDR2 SVGAGI (reference sequence). The CDR3 consists of 14 residues. CDR3 in DNA: TGTGCCAGCAGTAGGACCACCGGGAGTCAGCCCCAGCATTTT. It translates to CASSRTTGSQPQHF.

The V gene is TRBV2, the J gene TRBJ1-5; 8 positions agree with TRBD1. V gave up 3 bases and J gave up 5 bases; unmatched junction bases: 3. Per germline, CDR1 SNHLY and CDR2 FYNNEI. There are 14 residues in the CDR3. The CDR3 DNA reads as TGTGCCAGCAGTGATGACAGGGGCTATCAGCCCCAGCATTTT. Translated, it gives CASSDDRGYQPQHF.

This chain uses TRBV7-2 with TRBJ2-1, with 9 bases aligning to TRBD2. The CDR3 consists of 14 residues. With V trimmed by 3 bases and J by 5 bases, 2 bases remained unmatched. Germline V gene lookup returns CDR1 SGHTA and CDR2 FQGNSA. The CDR3 loop is CASSLSSGDNEQFF. The DNA of the CDR3 is TGTGCCAGCAGCTTGTCTAGCGGGGACAATGAGCAGTTCTTC.